This T cell receptor (beta chain) came from a study of T cell responses to AZD1222 COVID-19 vaccine. Turning to the study itself: Second-dose intervals of approximately 4 or approximately 12 weeks were pooled. Study-wide findings and caveats: Targets within unmutated variant regions were reportedly found for nearly half of spike-specific TCRs.

Looked up from germline, CDR1 is LGHNA and CDR2 is YSLEER. With 0 bases removed from V and 5 bases from J, the gap between germline ends came to 10 bases. The CDR3 totals 14 residues. Note on this clone: Its matching antigen is unknown.

The protocol was immunoSEQ multiplex PCR, while the TCRdb copy is restricted to in-frame clones and leaves out a portion. This sample has more than 70,000 clones; nearly 90% occur once, and the top ten carry 1.5%. V and J are TRBV4-3 and TRBJ1-2, with D maybe TRBD1 (5 bases). The source is an adult in good health. Here the sequenced sample was peripheral blood, taken on day 0 of AZD1222 vaccination. The CDR3 is CASSQDGQGYGYTF. DNA of the CDR3: TGCGCCAGCAGCCAAGACGGGCAGGGATATGGCTACACCTTC.